This T cell receptor beta chain derives from a study of beta chain features in type 1 diabetes. The wider study: No patient-donor differences in age, gender, total cells or subset yield. Study-level points and caveats: Any HLA effect on TCRB rearrangement was left unresolved by small sub-analyses. Within each of all four CD4+ subsets, Type 1 diabetes patients had TCRB CDR3s that were moderately but significantly shorter.

V was cut by 2 bases and J by 2 bases, with 3 bases left in between. Germline CDR1 SGHRS, CDR2 YFSETQ. CDR3 length: 12 residues. Points on this clone: Its antigen is not known.

The entirety of the isolated RNA underwent reverse transcription, so expressed TCRB transcripts were sequenced. The method was immunoSEQ multiplex PCR; TCRdb's version includes in-frame clones alone and lacks a portion of them. The sample includes about 200,000 clones, about 11% seen only once; the top ten take 1% to 1.5%. Material for sequencing was central memory CD4+ T cells from blood. The V and J genes are TRBV5-1 and TRBJ2-3, with D hard to call. The sequence came from a man aged 18 to 30 in good health. CDR3 bases: TGCGCCAGCAGCTTCGACACAGATACGCAGTATTTT. Protein sequence: CASSFDTDTQYF.